These 27 T cell receptor beta chains were sequenced from one sample in a study of T-cell reconstitution after alpha-beta-depleted transplantation in children. The authors prepared the TCRbeta library with unique molecular identifiers. TCRdb processed the PCR reads anew with MiXCR; each CDR3 protein has one entry. The table lists 100,000 to 120,000 distinct CDR3 sequences, 10% of them singletons. The sample consisted of PBMCs from the stem cell graft donor, taken from the stem cell graft. The receptors shown here come from a human donor who donated a stem cell graft to a child with acute lymphoblastic leukemia.

This clonotype was counted at least ten times. V and J are TRBV7-2 and TRBJ2-3, with D hard to call. The germline V gene encodes CDR1 SGHTA and CDR2 FQGNSA. This CDR3 contains 13 residues. V was cut by 1 base and J by 3 bases, with 5 bases left in between. This CDR3 is CASSLGQTDTQYF. The CDR3, as DNA: TGTGCCAGCAGCTTAGGCCAAACAGATACGCAGTATTTT.

The sample holds many counts of this clonotype. The chain uses TRBV20-1 and TRBJ2-3, with D tentatively TRBD2 (5 bases). The V end lost 0 bases, the J end lost 4 bases, and 14 bases lay between the germline ends. The CDR3 sequence is 15 residues long. CDR1 is DFQATT, CDR2 SNEGSKA, per germline (reference sequence). The CDR3 loop reads CSARDLGSAPDTQYF. The CDR3 DNA reads as TGCAGTGCTAGAGATCTGGGTAGCGCCCCAGATACGCAGTATTTT.

This clonotype occurred many times. J is TRBJ1-2 and V is TRBV5-6; D not resolved. V lost 4 bases, J lost 6 bases, and 10 bases lay in between. Per germline, CDR1 SGHDT and CDR2 YYEEEE. The CDR3 is 12 amino acids. This CDR3 is CASSLVKNGYTF. For the CDR3, the DNA is TGTGCCAGCAGCCTTGTTAAGAATGGCTACACCTTC.

This clonotype was counted only a few times. A read error may account for a junction end that differs from germline. The rearrangement uses TRBV20-1 and TRBJ2-1, with TRBD1 identical over 11 bases. The CDR3 extends over 17 amino acids. CDR1 and CDR2 (germline): DFQATT, SNEGSKA (reference sequence). CDR3 DNA: TGCTGTGCTAGAATCGGAGGGGACAGGGGGATCTACAATGAGCAGTTCTTC. Its protein product is CCARIGGDRGIYNEQFF.

The table lists this clonotype with many counts. V gene TRBV6-5 combines with J gene TRBJ2-3; no clear D gene. The V gene's germline CDR1 is MNHEY and CDR2 SVGAGI. This CDR3 spans 15 amino acids. V lost 3 bases, J lost 2 bases, and 12 bases lay in between. CDR3 DNA sequence: TGTGCCAGCAGTTATCTGGGCAGACCCACAGATACGCAGTATTTT. It encodes CASSYLGRPTDTQYF.

The rearrangement links TRBV18 to TRBJ1-2; possibly TRBD1 for D (5 bases). The CDR3 extends over 14 amino acids. CDR1 and CDR2 (germline): KGHSH, LQKENI. V was clipped by 3 bases and J by 4 bases, with 12 bases between them. The CDR3 is CASSPSDSLYGYTF. The CDR3 DNA is TGTGCCAGCTCACCGTCCGACAGTCTCTATGGCTACACCTTC. The full variable domain, with the rest looked up from reference TRBV18 and TRBJ1-2, is NAGVMQNPRHLVRRRGQEARLRCSPMKGHSHVYWYRQLPEEGLKFMVYLQKENIIDESGMPKERFSAEFPKEGPSILRIQQVVRGDSAAYFCASSPSDSLYGYTFGSGTRLTVV.

This clonotype came up a few times. CDR3 DNA: TGTGCCAGCAGTGAGTTGCCGGTACGGGCATATAGCAATCAGCCCCAGCATTTT. Its protein product is CASSELPVRAYSNQPQHF. The V and J genes are TRBV6-1 and TRBJ1-5; D remains ambiguous. This CDR3 has 18 amino acids. Germline V gene sequence: CDR1 MNHNS, CDR2 SASEGT. The ends were cut back, 3 bases at V and 0 bases at J, with 18 bases in the middle.

This clonotype came up many times. J is TRBJ2-1 and V is TRBV12-3 or TRBV12-4; D is unresolved. Deletions cut 2 bases from V and 10 bases from J, with 12 bases between. The CDR3 is made up of 13 amino acids. CDR3 in amino acids: CASSLQEATEQFF. The CDR3 nucleotides read TGTGCCAGCAGTTTACAGGAAGCGACCGAGCAGTTCTTC.

The sample holds many counts of this clonotype. V is TRBV7-8 and J is TRBJ1-4, with D possibly matching TRBD1 (5 bases). Germline V lookup: CDR1 SGHVS, CDR2 FQNEAQ. The germline V and J ends were trimmed by 2 bases and 6 bases, with 13 bases remaining between them. CDR3 length equals 15 residues. The CDR3 loop is CASSLNPEGHEKLFF. As DNA, the CDR3 is TGTGCCAGCAGCTTAAATCCTGAGGGGCATGAAAAACTGTTTTTT.

This clonotype was found many times. The rearrangement joins TRBV27 to TRBJ2-1; TRBD1 might be the D (6 bases). The germline V gene encodes CDR1 MNHEY and CDR2 SMNVEV (reference sequence). V was cut by 4 bases and J by 9 bases, with 10 bases left in between. The CDR3 length is 12 residues. The CDR3 here is CASSSQGGEQFF. In DNA form, the CDR3 reads TGTGCCAGCAGTTCACAGGGCGGTGAGCAGTTCTTC.

This clonotype was found many times. The chain has TRBV11-2 and TRBJ2-5; no clear D gene. The germline V gene has CDR1 SGHAT and CDR2 FQNNGV. The V end was cut by 6 bases, the J end by 5 bases, with 13 bases between. CDR3 length: 13 amino acids. CDR3 DNA: TGTGCCAGCAGTTCTGGTGCATGGGAGACCCAGTACTTC. Encoded protein: CASSSGAWETQYF.

This clonotype showed up many times. The chain carries TRBV27 and TRBJ2-2; 11 positions match TRBD1. Germline CDR1 reads MNHEY; CDR2 reads SMNVEV (reference sequence). This CDR3 comprises 17 residues. V lost 2 bases, J lost 6 bases, and 8 bases stayed unmatched. CDR3 nucleotides: TGTGCCAGCAGTTTAATTCTCTGGACAGGGGGCTCCGGGGAGCTGTTTTTT. It encodes CASSLILWTGGSGELFF.

Regarding this clonotype: A much larger clone lies a single base off, so this may be a read error. The chain is built from TRBV20-1 and TRBJ2-5; 8 bases fit TRBD2. Germline V lookup: CDR1 DFQATT, CDR2 SNEGSKA (reference sequence). This CDR3 is built from 16 residues. The CDR3 sequence: CCAGKPASGRQETQYF. In DNA form, the CDR3 reads TGCTGTGCTGGCAAGCCGGCTAGCGGGCGCCAGGAGACCCAGTACTTC.

Ten or more counts support this clonotype. The CDR3 region is CASSLGWGSDIQYF. CDR3 bases: TGTGCCAGCAGCCTAGGTTGGGGATCCGACATTCAGTACTTC. The chain combines TRBV5-5 with TRBJ2-4; D gene unclear. CDR1 and CDR2 (germline): SGHKS, YYEKEE (reference sequence). The V end lost 4 bases, the J end lost 8 bases, and 16 bases lay between the germline ends. The CDR3 contains 14 residues. Combining the CDR3 with reference TRBV5-5 and TRBJ2-4 gives the whole variable domain DAGVTQSPTHLIKTRGQQVTLRCSPISGHKSVSWYQQVLGQGPQFIFQYYEKEERGRGNFPDRFSARQFPNYSSELNVNALLLGDSALYLCASSLGWGSDIQYFGAGTRLSVL.

This clonotype was observed many times. The J gene is TRBJ2-5, the V gene TRBV20-1; D is unresolved. Looked up from germline, CDR1 is DFQATT and CDR2 is SNEGSKA (reference sequence). The CDR3 extends over 10 amino acids. V lost 1 base, J lost 5 bases, and 2 bases lay in between. The CDR3 here is CSARGETQYF. Written as DNA, the CDR3 is TGCAGTGCTAGAGGGGAGACCCAGTACTTC.

This clonotype was seen at least ten times. The chain carries TRBV29-1 and TRBJ2-7, with TRBD1 as a possible D gene (6 bases). V was trimmed by 1 base and J by 3 bases, leaving 13 bases between them. The length of the CDR3 is 14 residues. Germline V CDR1 and CDR2: SQVTM, ANQGSEA. CDR3 coding DNA: TGCAGCGTTGAAGTGGCCAGGGGCCTCTACGAGCAGTACTTC. It translates to CSVEVARGLYEQYF.

This clonotype has at least ten counts. The chain links TRBV12-3 or TRBV12-4 to TRBJ1-2, with 7 bases matching TRBD1. The CDR3 consists of 13 residues. The V and J ends lost 6 bases and 4 bases, in that order; junction bases with no gene match: 5. CDR3 region: CASSSTGTYGYTF. For the CDR3, the DNA is TGTGCCAGCAGCTCGACAGGGACCTATGGCTACACCTTC.

This clonotype was observed at least ten times. The genes are TRBV7-2 and TRBJ1-4, with a tentative D call TRBD1 (6 bases). Deletions cut 4 bases from V and 8 bases from J, with 23 bases between. CDR3 length: 17 amino acids. The germline V gene has CDR1 SGHTA and CDR2 FQGNSA. The CDR3 protein is CASSSTTGGGRQEKLFF. In nucleotides, the CDR3 is TGTGCCAGCAGCTCAACCACGGGTGGGGGGCGACAGGAAAAACTGTTTTTT.

The table lists this clonotype with many counts. The chain carries TRBV5-5 and TRBJ1-5; 8 bases agree with TRBD1. Trimming cost V 4 bases and J 4 bases; bases outside gene matches: 7. This CDR3 is 15 amino acids long. Germline-derived CDR1 and CDR2 are SGHKS and YYEKEE (reference sequence). The CDR3 coding sequence is TGTGCCAGCAGCGGCCTACAGGGGGGTAATCAGCCCCAGCATTTT. Its translation: CASSGLQGGNQPQHF.

Ten or more counts support this clonotype. The chain employs TRBV6-2 or TRBV6-3 and TRBJ2-7, with D maybe TRBD2 (5 bases). V was pared by 2 bases and J by 9 bases, with 11 bases between. The CDR3 is 12 amino acids. CDR1 MNHEY and CDR2 SVGEGT come from the germline V gene. CDR3 in amino acids: CASSYTREVQYF. CDR3 nucleotides: TGTGCCAGCAGTTACACCCGGGAAGTGCAGTACTTC.

This clonotype was recorded at least ten times. This chain joins TRBV20-1 and TRBJ2-1; 8 positions match TRBD2. This CDR3 contains 15 residues. Trimming removed 5 bases from V and 4 bases from J; junction bases left unmatched: 10. Germline V CDR1 and CDR2: DFQATT, SNEGSKA (reference sequence). CDR3 nucleotides: TGCAGTGCTGGCCTTACGGGAGGGAAGTACAATGAGCAGTTCTTC. Translation gives CSAGLTGGKYNEQFF.

This clonotype has a count of ten or more. This chain links TRBV12-3 or TRBV12-4 with TRBJ2-7, with D possibly matching TRBD1 (5 bases). The ends were cut back, 4 bases at V and 2 bases at J, with 12 bases in the middle. This CDR3 spans 14 amino acids. CDR3 sequence reads: CASSSAPGTYEQYF. The CDR3 nucleotides are TGTGCCAGCAGTTCGGCCCCAGGGACCTACGAGCAGTACTTC.

This clonotype was counted at least ten times. The chain is built from TRBV7-2 and TRBJ1-4; no firm D call. Per the germline V gene, CDR1 is SGHTA and CDR2 is FQGNSA. The V end lost 1 base, the J end lost 8 bases, and 20 bases lay between the germline ends. The CDR3 length is 17 residues. This CDR3 is CASSLGIVGGRGEKLFF. DNA for the CDR3: TGTGCCAGCAGCTTAGGAATTGTAGGAGGGCGCGGAGAAAAACTGTTTTTT.

At least ten counts were recorded for this clonotype. This chain uses TRBV28 with TRBJ1-2; D is perhaps TRBD1 (5 bases). CDR1 is MDHEN and CDR2 is SYDVKM in the germline V gene. Trimming removed 2 bases at V and 7 bases at J, with 20 bases between. There are 16 residues in the CDR3. The CDR3 protein is CASSLNEVARGSGYTF. CDR3 nucleotide sequence: TGTGCCAGCAGTTTAAACGAGGTCGCAAGGGGATCTGGCTACACCTTC.

This clonotype was seen ten or more times. The genes are TRBV11-2 and TRBJ1-1; D ambiguous. The germline CDR1 and CDR2 sequences are SGHAT and FQNNGV. The CDR3 totals 12 residues. V lost 8 bases to trimming and J lost 1 base, with 8 bases between them. CDR3 sequence: CASGRSNTEAFF. The CDR3 DNA sequence: TGTGCCAGCGGGCGGTCGAACACTGAAGCTTTCTTT.

This clonotype was counted ten times or more. The chain links TRBV2 to TRBJ1-5; the D gene is possibly TRBD1 (5 bases). The CDR3 spans 16 residues. V lost 5 bases and J lost 1, with 15 bases in between. CDR1 SNHLY and CDR2 FYNNEI come from the germline V gene. CDR3 sequence reads: CASSLTVRGSNQPQHF. In DNA, the CDR3 is TGTGCCAGCAGTTTGACAGTACGAGGAAGCAATCAGCCCCAGCATTTT.

This clonotype was counted at least ten times. The V call is TRBV5-5, the J call TRBJ2-1; tentative D call: TRBD1 (5 bases). Trimming took off 1 base at V and 4 bases at J, with 9 bases between the two ends. The CDR3 length is 14 residues. The germline V gene encodes CDR1 SGHKS and CDR2 YYEKEE (reference sequence). CDR3 sequence reads: CASSLLQAYNEQFF. The DNA for the CDR3 is TGTGCCAGCAGCTTGCTACAGGCTTACAATGAGCAGTTCTTC.